This TCR beta chain came from a study of T cells in Graves' hyperthyroidism and ophthalmopathy. On this clonotype: Its antigen is still unknown.

Patients aged 18 to 65 with hyperthyroidism were newly diagnosed, with duration under 2 months. Study-level findings and limits: Most clonotypes expanded in thyroid above 0.001 were likewise present in blood.

The CDR3 spans 14 residues. V lost 6 bases to trimming and J lost 0 bases, with 11 bases between them. What was amplified from RNA transcripts were TCR beta CDR3 regions. First-round RT-PCR targeting the TCR CDR3 was performed with the HTBI primer set. TCRdb re-called the multiplex PCR reads through MiXCR, storing one row per CDR3 protein. The sample comprises about 360,000 distinct CDR3 sequences, roughly 13% of which are singletons, and under 25% rests with the top ten. This chain uses TRBV12-3 or TRBV12-4 with TRBJ1-1; possible D gene TRBD1, 6 bases. The sequence derives from a man aged 30 to 45 with Graves' hyperthyroidism that later progressed to Graves' ophthalmopathy. The specimen sequenced was blood. CDR3 DNA sequence: TGTGCCAGCAGAGCAACAGGGCTGAACACTGAAGCTTTCTTT. Its translation: CASRATGLNTEAFF.